A selection of T cell receptor beta chains follows, all from one sample in a study of cytomegalovirus exposure and HLA in healthy donors. Some clones are missing from TCRdb's copy, which holds only in-frame ones; the method was immunoSEQ multiplex PCR. The sample gives approximately 120,000 clones, 81% of which show up once; around 4% is in the top ten. Sequenced: PBMCs. All receptors derive from a man between 18 and 29 years old in good health and CMV-seropositive. The CDR3 runs from the conserved cysteine through the conserved F or W. Each record gives: J gene, clone size, D gene, V gene, CDR3 protein, CDR3 DNA. A D gene is named only where the DNA matches it firmly. A clone size is listed for some rows: how often the clone was seen (once, few, many), or a class if it is expanded.

j_call: TRBJ1-5; clone_size: -; d_call: -; v_call: TRBV15; cdr3_aa: CATSRDLGVSNQPQHF; cdr3_nt: TGTGCCACCAGCAGAGATCTGGGAGTGAGCAATCAGCCCCAGCATTTT
j_call: TRBJ2-1; clone_size: few; d_call: TRBD2; v_call: TRBV6-5; cdr3_aa: CASSTSGPYNEQFF; cdr3_nt: TGTGCCAGCAGTACTAGCGGGCCCTACAATGAGCAGTTCTTC
j_call: TRBJ1-2; clone_size: -; d_call: TRBD1; v_call: TRBV7-9; cdr3_aa: CASSPLTGPGGYTF; cdr3_nt: TGTGCCAGCAGCCCATTGACAGGGCCCGGCGGCTACACCTTC
j_call: TRBJ2-7; clone_size: -; d_call: TRBD1; v_call: TRBV7-8; cdr3_aa: CASSPSTGFDEQYF; cdr3_nt: TGTGCCAGCAGCCCTTCGACAGGGTTCGACGAGCAGTACTTC
j_call: TRBJ1-4; clone_size: -; d_call: TRBD1; v_call: TRBV4-1; cdr3_aa: CASSQDPGQGNLGREKLFF; cdr3_nt: TGCGCCAGCAGCCAAGATCCGGGACAGGGTAATCTGGGTCGGGAAAAACTGTTTTTT
j_call: TRBJ1-2; clone_size: -; d_call: TRBD1; v_call: TRBV4-3; cdr3_aa: CASSQDRTRGEGYTF; cdr3_nt: TGCGCCAGCAGCCAAGATCGAACCAGGGGGGAAGGCTACACCTTC
j_call: TRBJ1-2; clone_size: -; d_call: -; v_call: TRBV6-5; cdr3_aa: CASSPGHNYGYTF; cdr3_nt: TGTGCCAGCAGTCCCGGACATAACTATGGCTACACCTTC
j_call: TRBJ2-1; clone_size: -; d_call: -; v_call: TRBV5-1; cdr3_aa: CASSLALAISYNEQFF; cdr3_nt: TGCGCCAGCAGCTTGGCCCTAGCCATCTCCTACAATGAGCAGTTCTTC
j_call: TRBJ2-2; clone_size: -; d_call: -; v_call: TRBV7-9; cdr3_aa: CASSFLRAGELFF; cdr3_nt: TGTGCCAGCAGCTTCCTCAGGGCCGGGGAGCTGTTTTTT
j_call: TRBJ1-2; clone_size: -; d_call: -; v_call: TRBV5-6; cdr3_aa: CASSLVGAADGYTF; cdr3_nt: TGTGCCAGCAGCTTGGTGGGGGCTGCTGACGGCTACACCTTC
j_call: TRBJ2-4; clone_size: -; d_call: TRBD2; v_call: TRBV11-2; cdr3_aa: CASSRGTGSGGKNIQYF; cdr3_nt: TGTGCCAGCAGCCGGGGTACGGGTAGCGGGGGCAAAAACATTCAGTACTTC
j_call: TRBJ2-7; clone_size: -; d_call: TRBD2; v_call: TRBV4-1; cdr3_aa: CASSFGLAGTGSTYEQYF; cdr3_nt: TGCGCCAGCAGCTTCGGACTAGCGGGTACAGGGTCAACCTACGAGCAGTACTTC
j_call: TRBJ2-5; clone_size: -; d_call: -; v_call: TRBV12-5; cdr3_aa: CASSDTSRETQYF; cdr3_nt: TGTGCTAGTTCTGACACCTCCCGAGAGACCCAGTACTTC
j_call: TRBJ1-5; clone_size: -; d_call: -; v_call: TRBV19; cdr3_aa: CASSILSYQPQHF; cdr3_nt: TGTGCCAGTAGTATTCTCAGTTATCAGCCCCAGCATTTT
j_call: TRBJ2-6; clone_size: -; d_call: -; v_call: TRBV7-2; cdr3_aa: CASSFSLGANVLTF; cdr3_nt: TGTGCCAGCAGCTTCTCCTTGGGGGCCAACGTCCTGACTTTC
j_call: TRBJ1-2; clone_size: -; d_call: TRBD1; v_call: TRBV4-3; cdr3_aa: CASSQEGTGGVNGYGYTF; cdr3_nt: TGCGCCAGCAGCCAAGAAGGGACAGGGGGAGTGAACGGCTATGGCTACACCTTC
j_call: TRBJ1-6; clone_size: -; d_call: -; v_call: TRBV6-5; cdr3_aa: CASSYRDNNSPLHF; cdr3_nt: TGTGCCAGCAGTTACCGGGACAATAATTCACCCCTCCACTTT
j_call: TRBJ1-2; clone_size: -; d_call: -; v_call: TRBV6-1; cdr3_aa: CASKVGGYTF; cdr3_nt: TGTGCCAGCAAAGTCGGTGGCTACACCTTC
j_call: TRBJ2-7; clone_size: -; d_call: -; v_call: TRBV27; cdr3_aa: CASSLSQGSSEQYF; cdr3_nt: TGTGCCAGCAGTTTATCGCAGGGTAGCTCCGAGCAGTACTTC
j_call: TRBJ1-2; clone_size: -; d_call: -; v_call: TRBV6-5; cdr3_aa: CASSYSVSRDYGYTF; cdr3_nt: TGTGCCAGCAGTTACTCTGTTTCCAGGGACTATGGCTACACCTTC
j_call: TRBJ2-1; clone_size: -; d_call: -; v_call: TRBV9; cdr3_aa: CASSAHGSGNEQFF; cdr3_nt: TGTGCCAGCAGCGCCCACGGGTCTGGCAATGAGCAGTTCTTC
j_call: TRBJ1-1; clone_size: -; d_call: -; v_call: TRBV4-3; cdr3_aa: CASSQESQGESVHSEAFF; cdr3_nt: TGCGCCAGCAGCCAAGAGTCCCAGGGTGAATCTGTACACTCTGAAGCTTTCTTT
j_call: TRBJ1-5; clone_size: -; d_call: -; v_call: TRBV7-2; cdr3_aa: CASSLLSGYGMLWPQHF; cdr3_nt: TGTGCCAGCAGCTTACTTAGCGGTTACGGTATGTTGTGGCCCCAGCATTTT
j_call: TRBJ1-2; clone_size: -; d_call: -; v_call: TRBV5-6; cdr3_aa: CASSLGAAVRVRGYTF; cdr3_nt: TGTGCCAGCAGCCTAGGGGCGGCCGTGCGTGTTCGTGGCTACACCTTC
j_call: TRBJ1-1; clone_size: -; d_call: -; v_call: TRBV9; cdr3_aa: CASSVEGDTEAFF; cdr3_nt: TGTGCCAGCAGCGTAGAAGGGGACACTGAAGCTTTCTTT
j_call: TRBJ2-7; clone_size: -; d_call: TRBD1; v_call: TRBV5-1; cdr3_aa: CASSLAGQTTYGDYEQYF; cdr3_nt: TGCGCCAGCAGCTTGGCGGGACAGACAACGTACGGAGATTACGAGCAGTACTTC
j_call: TRBJ1-2; clone_size: -; d_call: -; v_call: TRBV10-3; cdr3_aa: CAISRSQINYGYTF; cdr3_nt: TGTGCCATCAGCAGGTCCCAAATTAACTATGGCTACACCTTC
j_call: TRBJ2-7; clone_size: -; d_call: TRBD2; v_call: TRBV7-6; cdr3_aa: CASSLGITSDEQYF; cdr3_nt: TGTGCCAGCAGCTTAGGGATAACTAGCGACGAGCAGTACTTC
j_call: TRBJ2-7; clone_size: -; d_call: TRBD1; v_call: TRBV27; cdr3_aa: CASSSTGYHEQYF; cdr3_nt: TGTGCCAGCAGTTCGACAGGGTACCACGAGCAGTACTTC
j_call: TRBJ1-2; clone_size: -; d_call: TRBD1; v_call: TRBV19; cdr3_aa: CASSMNRGSNYGYTF; cdr3_nt: TGTGCCAGTAGTATGAACAGGGGCTCTAACTATGGCTACACCTTC
j_call: TRBJ2-7; clone_size: -; d_call: TRBD1; v_call: TRBV7-9; cdr3_aa: CASSLGGQGPPYEQYF; cdr3_nt: TGTGCCAGCAGCTTAGGGGGACAGGGACCCCCCTACGAGCAGTACTTC
j_call: TRBJ2-5; clone_size: -; d_call: TRBD2; v_call: TRBV9; cdr3_aa: CASSVGLAGGRETQYF; cdr3_nt: TGTGCCAGCAGCGTGGGACTAGCGGGGGGGAGGGAGACCCAGTACTTC
j_call: TRBJ1-1; clone_size: -; d_call: -; v_call: TRBV10-1; cdr3_aa: CASRLRANTEAFF; cdr3_nt: TGCGCCAGCAGGTTGAGGGCGAACACTGAAGCTTTCTTT
j_call: TRBJ2-5; clone_size: -; d_call: -; v_call: TRBV7-2; cdr3_aa: CASSGGSYQETQYF; cdr3_nt: TGTGCCAGCAGCGGGGGGTCCTATCAAGAGACCCAGTACTTC
j_call: TRBJ1-5; clone_size: few; d_call: -; v_call: TRBV5-1; cdr3_aa: CATRKGQVRNQPQHF; cdr3_nt: TGCGCCACCAGGAAGGGGCAGGTCCGCAATCAGCCCCAGCATTTT
j_call: TRBJ2-2; clone_size: -; d_call: -; v_call: TRBV7-8; cdr3_aa: CASTLGGATGELFF; cdr3_nt: TGTGCCAGCACCTTGGGGGGTGCAACCGGGGAGCTGTTTTTT
j_call: TRBJ2-3; clone_size: -; d_call: TRBD2; v_call: TRBV25-1; cdr3_aa: CASSELSSGRTDTQYF; cdr3_nt: TGTGCCAGCAGTGAATTATCTAGCGGGAGAACAGATACGCAGTATTTT
j_call: TRBJ2-1; clone_size: once; d_call: TRBD2; v_call: TRBV27; cdr3_aa: CASSLAAGGGYNEQFF; cdr3_nt: TGTGCCAGCAGTTTAGCGGCGGGAGGAGGGTACAATGAGCAGTTCTTC
j_call: TRBJ1-2; clone_size: -; d_call: TRBD1; v_call: TRBV7-9; cdr3_aa: CANSLGQDYGYTF; cdr3_nt: TGTGCCAACAGCTTGGGACAGGACTATGGCTACACCTTC
j_call: TRBJ2-2; clone_size: -; d_call: TRBD1; v_call: TRBV30; cdr3_aa: CAWSFGQGWRYTGELFF; cdr3_nt: TGTGCCTGGAGCTTCGGACAGGGGTGGAGGTATACCGGGGAGCTGTTTTTT
j_call: TRBJ2-2; clone_size: -; d_call: -; v_call: TRBV5-1; cdr3_aa: CASRNTGNGNTGELFF; cdr3_nt: TGCGCCAGCCGAAATACAGGGAATGGGAACACCGGGGAGCTGTTTTTT
j_call: TRBJ1-1; clone_size: once; d_call: -; v_call: TRBV4-3; cdr3_aa: CASSQDGTVTEAFF; cdr3_nt: TGCGCCAGCAGCCAAGATGGCACAGTCACTGAAGCTTTCTTT
j_call: TRBJ2-7; clone_size: -; d_call: -; v_call: TRBV27; cdr3_aa: CATRGAATYEQYF; cdr3_nt: TGTGCCACACGCGGAGCCGCTACCTACGAGCAGTACTTC
j_call: TRBJ1-1; clone_size: -; d_call: TRBD1; v_call: TRBV9; cdr3_aa: CASSARDRNTEAFF; cdr3_nt: TGTGCCAGCAGCGCCCGGGACAGGAACACTGAAGCTTTCTTT
j_call: TRBJ2-2; clone_size: few; d_call: -; v_call: TRBV10-1; cdr3_aa: CASSDILNTGELFF; cdr3_nt: TGCGCCAGCAGTGATATCCTAAACACCGGGGAGCTGTTTTTT
j_call: TRBJ2-4; clone_size: few; d_call: TRBD2; v_call: TRBV2; cdr3_aa: CASSEGLAGPKNIQYF; cdr3_nt: TGTGCCAGCAGTGAAGGGCTAGCGGGACCCAAAAACATTCAGTACTTC
j_call: TRBJ2-7; clone_size: -; d_call: -; v_call: TRBV6-5; cdr3_aa: CASRPTRAGVREQYF; cdr3_nt: TGTGCCAGCAGACCTACCCGGGCCGGGGTGCGCGAGCAGTACTTC
j_call: TRBJ1-2; clone_size: -; d_call: TRBD1; v_call: TRBV5-1; cdr3_aa: CASRSDPGQIYGYTF; cdr3_nt: TGCGCCAGCAGATCGGATCCGGGACAGATCTATGGCTACACCTTC
j_call: TRBJ1-6; clone_size: -; d_call: -; v_call: TRBV30; cdr3_aa: CAWGAQDYNSPLHF; cdr3_nt: TGTGCCTGGGGTGCACAGGACTATAATTCACCCCTCCACTTT
j_call: TRBJ1-1; clone_size: -; d_call: TRBD1; v_call: TRBV18; cdr3_aa: CASSTDRVANTEAFF; cdr3_nt: TGTGCCAGCTCCACCGACAGGGTGGCGAACACTGAAGCTTTCTTT